One and the same sample provided the 19 T cell receptor beta chains below, sequenced in a study of blood T cell repertoires in COVID-19. This table comes from immunoSEQ multiplex PCR, and its TCRdb copy is limited to in-frame clones, with some not included. The top ten clones hold 1.3% of a sample with under 350,000 clones, roughly 86% of them seen once. The sequenced sample was peripheral blood. These receptors all stem from a man in his 70s with acute or convalescent COVID-19.

The chain uses TRBV5-8 and TRBJ1-1; D uncertain. CDR3 length: 15 residues. V was pared by 2 bases and J by 3 bases, with 14 bases between. CDR1 and CDR2 (germline): SGHTS, YDEGEE. The CDR3 nucleotides are TGTGCCAGCAGCTTCCGTCCCGGGAGAGACACTGAAGCTTTCTTT. Amino acids: CASSFRPGRDTEAFF.

The chain employs TRBV18 and TRBJ2-3; D is uncertain. Trimming took 0 bases from V and 3 from J, leaving 4 bases between them. The CDR3 has 13 amino acids. Looked up from germline, CDR1 is KGHSH and CDR2 is LQKENI. The CDR3 protein is CASSPPNTDTQYF. Written as DNA, the CDR3 is TGTGCCAGCTCACCACCCAATACAGATACGCAGTATTTT.

The chain is built from TRBV5-1 and TRBJ1-2; 7 bases align to TRBD1. CDR1 and CDR2 from the germline V gene are SGHRS and YFSETQ. V trimming: 4 bases; J trimming: 5 bases; junction bases outside the gene matches: 8. The CDR3 is 14 amino acids. CDR3 sequence reads: CASSPGTAKYGYTF. In nucleotides, the CDR3 is TGCGCCAGCAGCCCTGGGACAGCCAAGTATGGCTACACCTTC.

CDR3 loop: CASSPGRDALREQYF. Here the CDR3 DNA reads TGTGCCAGCAGCCCCGGGCGGGACGCTTTACGCGAGCAGTACTTC. This chain links TRBV5-4 with TRBJ2-7; D possibly corresponds to TRBD2 (6 bases). Per germline, CDR1 SGHNT and CDR2 YYREEE (reference sequence). The CDR3 extends over 15 amino acids. V lost 4 bases to trimming and J lost 6 bases, with 20 bases between them.

Only one count was recorded for this clone. The V and J genes are TRBV5-1 and TRBJ2-3; a weak D match, TRBD2 (6 bases). V lost 4 bases to trimming and J lost 2 bases, with 11 bases between them. The CDR3 is 14 residues long. Germline CDR1 reads SGHRS; CDR2 reads YFSETQ. The CDR3 protein is CASSPGLNTDTQYF. The CDR3 coding sequence is TGCGCCAGCAGCCCGGGACTGAACACAGATACGCAGTATTTT.

The rearrangement uses TRBV5-1 and TRBJ2-2, with 9 nucleotides matching TRBD1. The CDR3 runs 14 residues. Trimming removed 4 bases from V and 4 bases from J; junction bases left unmatched: 2. Germline V lookup: CDR1 SGHRS, CDR2 YFSETQ. CDR3: CASSPDRGTGELFF. CDR3 nucleotide sequence: TGCGCCAGCAGCCCGGACAGGGGCACCGGGGAGCTGTTTTTT. The full variable domain, with the rest looked up from reference TRBV5-1 and TRBJ2-2, is KAGVTQTPRYLIKTRGQQVTLSCSPISGHRSVSWYQQTPGQGLQFLFEYFSETQRNKGNFPGRFSGRQFSNSRSEMNVSTLELGDSALYLCASSPDRGTGELFFGEGSRLTVL.

The V and J genes are TRBV28 and TRBJ2-1, with 8 bases matching TRBD1. This CDR3 region has 15 residues. J was trimmed by 12 bases and V by 2 bases; bases with no gene match: 12. Germline CDR1 MDHEN, CDR2 SYDVKM. DNA of the CDR3: TGTGCCAGCAGTTTAAGTTCTGGCGGAGACAGGGGGCAGTTCTTC. Its translation is CASSLSSGGDRGQFF.

The sample holds one count of this clone. The rearrangement links TRBV19 to TRBJ1-3; 10 bases are shared with TRBD1. This CDR3 has 15 amino acids. The junction had 9 bases not matched to a gene; V was cut back by 5 bases and J by 8 bases. The germline V gene encodes CDR1 LNHDA and CDR2 SQIVND (reference sequence). The CDR3 DNA sequence: TGTGCCAGTAGTCCGCGGGACAGGGGTGTGGACACCATATATTTT. It specifies CASSPRDRGVDTIYF.

The chain carries TRBV9 and TRBJ2-2; 8 nucleotides match TRBD2. The CDR3 extends over 17 amino acids. V dropped 0 bases and J dropped 4; count of bases not matched to a gene: 8. Germline loops: CDR1 SGDLS, CDR2 YYNGEE. CDR3 in amino acids: CASSVGSGGALTGELFF. CDR3 sequence (DNA): TGTGCCAGCAGCGTAGGATCGGGGGGGGCCCTCACCGGGGAGCTGTTTTTT.

The chain combines TRBV29-1 with TRBJ2-3; 8 bases fit TRBD2. Germline assignment: CDR1 SQVTM and CDR2 ANQGSEA. The CDR3 has 15 residues. Trimming cost V 7 bases and J 2 bases; bases outside gene matches: 11. The CDR3 loop reads CSAVRREVVTDTQYF. In nucleotides, the CDR3 is TGCAGCGCGGTTAGGCGGGAGGTGGTCACAGATACGCAGTATTTT.

V gene TRBV6-5 combines with J gene TRBJ1-6; 8 bases fit TRBD1. The V gene end was trimmed by 4 bases and the J gene end by 10 bases; junction bases not matched to a gene: 6. The CDR3 sequence is 14 residues long. Germline V gene lookup returns CDR1 MNHEY and CDR2 SVGAGI. As DNA, the CDR3 is TGTGCCAGCAGTTCCGGGACAGGAGGATCACCCCTCCACTTT. Translation: CASSSGTGGSPLHF.

This clone was observed once. V gene TRBV18 combines with J gene TRBJ1-6; TRBD1 aligns across 8 bases. Per the germline V gene, CDR1 is KGHSH and CDR2 is LQKENI. The CDR3 covers 16 residues. The V and J ends lost 4 bases and 6 bases, in that order; junction bases with no gene match: 8. The CDR3 region has the DNA TGTGCCAGCTCACTAGGACAGGGTCCCAGTAATTCACCCCTCCACTTT. Protein: CASSLGQGPSNSPLHF.

The chain recombines TRBV3-1 (or the pseudogene TRBV3-2) with TRBJ1-6; D might be TRBD1 (6 bases). The germline V and J ends were trimmed by 0 bases and 7 bases, with 10 bases remaining between them. Germline loops: CDR1 LGHDT, CDR2 YNNKEL (reference sequence). CDR3 length: 15 amino acids. The CDR3 nucleotides read TGTGCCAGCAGCCAAGAAGTGGGGGCGAATTCACCCCTCCACTTT. This gives the protein CASSQEVGANSPLHF.

The chain carries TRBV5-6 and TRBJ1-2, with 7 bases aligning to TRBD1. V shed 0 bases and J 2 bases; nucleotides not matched to a gene: 4. In germline, CDR1 is SGHDT, CDR2 YYEEEE. This CDR3 has 15 residues. CDR3 residues: CASSLAPGQNYGYTF. The CDR3 nucleotides are TGTGCCAGCAGCTTGGCCCCGGGACAGAACTATGGCTACACCTTC. The variable domain in full, completed from reference TRBV5-6 and TRBJ1-2, reads DAGVTQSPTHLIKTRGQQVTLRCSPKSGHDTVSWYQQALGQGPQFIFQYYEEEERQRGNFPDRFSGHQFPNYSSELNVNALLLGDSALYLCASSLAPGQNYGYTFGSGTRLTVV.

This clone was counted once. The chain employs TRBV19 and TRBJ2-2; 9 nucleotides align to TRBD1. The trim removed 8 bases at V and 6 bases at J, leaving 10 bases unmatched. Germline CDR1 and CDR2: LNHDA and SQIVND (reference sequence). The CDR3 has 15 residues. The CDR3 region is CASRKPGQGAGELFF. The CDR3 nucleotides read TGTGCCAGTCGTAAACCGGGACAGGGTGCCGGGGAGCTGTTTTTT.

The chain uses TRBV19 and TRBJ2-5; D is possibly TRBD2 (7 bases). The V end lost 7 bases, the J end lost 1 base, and 13 bases lay between the germline ends. CDR1 LNHDA and CDR2 SQIVND come from the germline V gene (reference sequence). CDR3 length: 14 amino acids. The CDR3 here is CASTSRGAQETQYF. CDR3 nucleotide sequence: TGTGCCAGTACCTCCCGGGGGGCCCAAGAGACCCAGTACTTC.

V is TRBV5-1 and J is TRBJ2-7; 11 bases line up with TRBD1. CDR1 is SGHRS and CDR2 is YFSETQ in the germline V gene. This CDR3 has 16 residues. V lost 0 bases, J lost 2 bases, and 4 bases stayed unmatched. The CDR3 loop is CASSLEPGQGAYEQYF. In DNA form, the CDR3 reads TGCGCCAGCAGCTTGGAGCCGGGACAGGGGGCCTACGAGCAGTACTTC.

The CDR3 sequence is CASSPWTGATYEQYF. The CDR3 DNA reads as TGTGCCAGCAGTCCGTGGACAGGGGCCACCTACGAGCAGTACTTC. The gene calls are TRBV6-2 or TRBV6-3 and TRBJ2-7; 9 bases fit TRBD1. Germline V gene lookup returns CDR1 MNHEY and CDR2 SVGEGT. The CDR3 loop spans 15 amino acids. After removal of 5 bases from V and 2 bases from J, the junction contained 7 bases not matched to a gene.

This sequence joins TRBV5-1 and TRBJ2-2; D gene unclear. V lost 2 bases and J lost 1, with 6 bases in between. The CDR3 is 14 residues long. Germline V gene data show CDR1 as SGHRS and CDR2 as YFSETQ. This CDR3 is CASSFSQNTGELFF. In DNA form, the CDR3 reads TGCGCCAGCAGCTTCTCACAGAACACCGGGGAGCTGTTTTTT.